The rows below give T cell receptor beta chains drawn from one sample of a study of T cell repertoires in cytomegalovirus infection. TCRdb redid the calling of the reads with MiXCR, one entry per CDR3 protein. The sample carries some 700,000 distinct CDR3 sequences, 35% to 45% recorded once. Specimen: PBMCs. Receptors originate from a human donor in good health (CMV status not recorded). Some clones in this sample may be carry-over from other donors' samples. The CDR3 runs from the conserved cysteine through the conserved F or W. The D gene is left open where the match is weak. Clone sizes are given selectively: once, few, many, or a class where the clone is expanded.

>NA|TRBD2|TRBV24-1|TRBJ2-1
TGTGCCACCAGTGACAGAACTAGCGGGTCTGGCAATGAGCAGTTCTTC
CATSDRTSGSGNEQFF
>NA|NA|TRBV5-1|TRBJ2-2
TGCGCCAGCAGCCTCTACCCGGCGAACACCGGGGAGCTGTTTTTT
CASSLYPANTGELFF
>NA|NA|TRBV2|TRBJ2-3
TGTGCCAGCAATAACGTAGCCGGCGGGAGCACAGATACGCAGTATTTT
CASNNVAGGSTDTQYF
>NA|TRBD1|TRBV29-1|TRBJ2-5
TGCAGCGTTGCGGGACAGGGGAGTGGGGAGACCCAGTACTTC
CSVAGQGSGETQYF
>NA|NA|TRBV4-2|TRBJ1-2
TGTGCCAGCAGCCAACCCGGACCGGTCGATGGCTACACCTTC
CASSQPGPVDGYTF
>NA|NA|TRBV9|TRBJ1-1
TGTGCCAGCAGCGCCGCCCTCTCAGTAGGGGACACTGAAGCTTTCTTT
CASSAALSVGDTEAFF
>NA|TRBD2|TRBV15|TRBJ2-1
TGTGCCACCAGCAGCCCGGGGGGGGGCCTTCACAATGAGCAGTTCTTC
CATSSPGGGLHNEQFF
>few|NA|TRBV20-1|TRBJ1-6
TGCAGTGCTCCTTCAGGGACCTCCTATAATTCACCCCTCCACTTT
CSAPSGTSYNSPLHF
>few|NA|TRBV15|TRBJ2-5
TGTGCCACCAGCAGAGAGAGGGAGACCCAGTACTTC
CATSRERETQYF
>NA|NA|TRBV5-3|TRBJ1-1
TGTGCCAGCAGCTTGGACGGTCTTGAAGCTTTCTTT
CASSLDGLEAFF
>NA|NA|TRBV28|TRBJ2-2
TGTGCCAGCAGTTCTAGGGGCACCAACACCGGGGAGCTGTTTTTT
CASSSRGTNTGELFF
>few|NA|TRBV5-4|TRBJ1-1
TGTGCCAGCAGCTTGGCAGTGGGACCTCAGATGAACACTGAAGCTTTCTTT
CASSLAVGPQMNTEAFF
>NA|NA|TRBV28|TRBJ1-1
TGTGCCACCCGCGACACGAACACTGAAGCTTTCTTT
CATRDTNTEAFF
>NA|NA|TRBV27|TRBJ2-7
TGTGCCAGCAGTATGGGACTGGCACCTCTCGGCTACGAGCAGTACTTC
CASSMGLAPLGYEQYF
>once|TRBD1|TRBV20-1|TRBJ2-7
TGCAGTTCTAGAGATACATGGGACAGGGGCTACGAGCAGTACTTC
CSSRDTWDRGYEQYF
>NA|NA|TRBV15|TRBJ1-5
TGTGCCACCAGCAGAGGAGGGAATCAGCCCCAGCATTTT
CATSRGGNQPQHF
>NA|NA|TRBV5-1|TRBJ2-2
TGCGCCAGCCGATCCAGACAGGTCGCGAACACCGGGGAGCTGTTTTTT
CASRSRQVANTGELFF
>NA|TRBD2|TRBV7-2|TRBJ2-7
TGTGCCAGCAGTTGGACTAGCGGGAACTACGAGCAGTACTTC
CASSWTSGNYEQYF
>NA|NA|TRBV28|TRBJ2-7
TGTGCCAGCAATGAATCGGGGCGACAAAATTACGAGCAGTACTTC
CASNESGRQNYEQYF
>few|NA|TRBV28|TRBJ2-5
TGTGCCAGCAGTTTTCCCCGGGGAGAGACCCAGTACTTC
CASSFPRGETQYF
>NA|TRBD1|TRBV6-5|TRBJ1-1
TGTGCCAGCAGTTACTCCCCAGGGGGCTACACTGAAGCTTTCTTT
CASSYSPGGYTEAFF
>few|TRBD2|TRBV27|TRBJ2-1
TGTGCAACTCGGGCGGGAGGGTCGCATAGCTCCTACAATGAGCAGTTCTTC
CATRAGGSHSSYNEQFF
>NA|NA|TRBV28|TRBJ2-4
TGTGCCAGCAGTTTAGAGGGCATTCAGTACTTC
CASSLEGIQYF
>few|NA|TRBV12-3/TRBV12-4|TRBJ2-7
TGTGCCAGCAGTCCCGTGCGGGACTACGAGCAGTACTTC
CASSPVRDYEQYF
>NA|NA|TRBV7-9|TRBJ1-2
TGTGCCAGCAGCCGACGGACGGTCTCTTACTATGGCTACACCTTC
CASSRRTVSYYGYTF
>few|NA|TRBV28|TRBJ2-2
TGTGCCAGCAGGGGGGGAAATGTAAACACCGGGGAGCTGTTTTTT
CASRGGNVNTGELFF
>few|NA|TRBV20-1|TRBJ1-2
TGCAGTGCGGAAAAGGGCGGGGGAAACTTTGGTGGCTACACCTTC
CSAEKGGGNFGGYTF
>few|NA|TRBV7-9|TRBJ1-2
TGTGCCAGCAGCCCCCCTTCAGGCCAAGAGATTAACTATGGCTACACCTTC
CASSPPSGQEINYGYTF
>once|NA|TRBV6-5|TRBJ1-2
TGTGCCAGCAGTCAGACCGGGGGGACCCAGCGGGGTAGCGGCTACACCTTC
CASSQTGGTQRGSGYTF
>few|NA|TRBV4-1|TRBJ2-5
TGCGCCAGCAGCCAAGAGACCGGAATCGGGGAGACCCAGTACTTC
CASSQETGIGETQYF
>NA|NA|TRBV7-2|TRBJ2-1
TGTGCCAGCAGCCAGAGGGTGGGTTACAATGAGCAGTTCTTC
CASSQRVGYNEQFF
>NA|NA|TRBV7-6|TRBJ2-7
TGTGCCAGCAGCTTAGGGGAGAACCTACGGGAGCAGTACTTC
CASSLGENLREQYF
>few|TRBD1|TRBV7-6|TRBJ1-3
TGTGCCAGCAGCCCTGGGACAGCGTCCAGAAACACCATATATTTT
CASSPGTASRNTIYF
>few|NA|TRBV2|TRBJ1-6
TGTGCCAGCGGCAGGATTAGCTCCTATAATTCACCCCTCCACTTT
CASGRISSYNSPLHF
>few|TRBD2|TRBV7-9|TRBJ2-1
TGTGCCAGCAGCTCCCCCCCCCCCCTGACTAGCGGAAAATACAATGAGCAGTTCTTC
CASSSPPPLTSGKYNEQFF
>once|NA|TRBV5-1|TRBJ2-2
TGCGCCAGCAGCGGCACTAGGATGGACGGGGAGCTGTTTTTT
CASSGTRMDGELFF
>few|NA|TRBV19|TRBJ2-3
TGTGCCAGTAGTATAGATCTACCAGTCGGAACAGATACGCAGTATTTT
CASSIDLPVGTDTQYF
>NA|TRBD1|TRBV28|TRBJ1-4
TGTGCCAGCAGTCCCCTGACAGGGTCAATGGAAAAACTGTTTTTT
CASSPLTGSMEKLFF
>NA|TRBD1|TRBV5-1|TRBJ2-1
TGCGCCAGCAACGTCGCAGGGGGTTACAATGAGCAGTTCTTC
CASNVAGGYNEQFF
>few|NA|TRBV12-3/TRBV12-4|TRBJ1-1
TGTGCCAGCAGCCCCAGGCGTGTCGGGGCTTTCTTT
CASSPRRVGAFF
>NA|TRBD1|TRBV27|TRBJ1-2
TGTGCCAGCAGTGACCCGGGACAGGGCAAATATGGCTACACCTTC
CASSDPGQGKYGYTF
>once|NA|TRBV20-1|TRBJ2-1
TGCAGTGCTAGCCGGGGGGCGCGTAGGTATGAGCAGTTCTTC
CSASRGARRYEQFF
>NA|NA|TRBV28|TRBJ2-5
TGTGCCAGCAGTTCTCAGGTGGCGGGACAACAAGAGACCCAGTACTTC
CASSSQVAGQQETQYF
>NA|TRBD2|TRBV9|TRBJ2-1
TGTGCCAGCAGCGTAGCTACCGGGACTAGCGGGAGGGCCGGTGAGCAGTTCTTC
CASSVATGTSGRAGEQFF
>few|NA|TRBV6-6|TRBJ1-6
TGTGCCAGCACCCGTGAGGGAGGCAATAATTCACCCCTCCACTTT
CASTREGGNNSPLHF
>NA|TRBD2|TRBV20-1|TRBJ2-1
TGCAGTGCTAGAGATCCGGGGCTAGCGGGAGGGGTTGAGCAGTTCTTC
CSARDPGLAGGVEQFF
>few|TRBD1|TRBV11-2|TRBJ2-7
TGTGCCAGCAGCTTAGCTTGGGGCCAGGGGGCCTACGAGCAGTACTTC
CASSLAWGQGAYEQYF
>NA|NA|TRBV28|TRBJ2-1
TGTGCCAGCAATCCTCCGGGACTGCTTGTGGAGCAGTTCTTC
CASNPPGLLVEQFF
>NA|TRBD1|TRBV12-3/TRBV12-4|TRBJ2-7
TGTGCCAGCACCTCTAGGTTTGACAGGGGATTAAAACAGTACTTC
CASTSRFDRGLKQYF
>NA|NA|TRBV7-9|TRBJ2-5
TGTGCCAGCAGACGCCGGGAGTCAGAGACCCAGTACTTC
CASRRRESETQYF
>NA|NA|TRBV7-2|TRBJ1-2
TGTGCCAGCAGCGTAACAGGGTTCGGGGGCTATGGCTACACCTTC
CASSVTGFGGYGYTF
>few|TRBD2|TRBV20-1|TRBJ2-1
TGCAGTGCTGAGGAATTGGGACTAGCGGGAGTTGATGAGCAGTTCTTC
CSAEELGLAGVDEQFF
>few|NA|TRBV6-2/TRBV6-3|TRBJ1-4
TGTGCCAGCACCTCGGGAGGGGCTCTGTTTTTT
CASTSGGALFF
>few|TRBD1|TRBV2|TRBJ1-1
TGTGCCAGCAGTGATAGGGGGACAGGGAACACTGAAGCTTTCTTT
CASSDRGTGNTEAFF
>few|NA|TRBV7-9|TRBJ2-5
TGTGCCAGCAGCTTAGTGGACGGATTTCAAGAGACCCAGTACTTC
CASSLVDGFQETQYF
>few|NA|TRBV6-1|TRBJ1-2
TGTGCCAGCAGCGTTGCGTATGGCTACACCTTC
CASSVAYGYTF
>NA|NA|TRBV19|TRBJ2-1
TGTGCCAGTAGTATGCCCACGAAATTCAGCTCCTACAATGAGCAGTTCTTC
CASSMPTKFSSYNEQFF
>few|TRBD1|TRBV24-1|TRBJ2-2
TGTGCCACCAGTGACCCCGACAGGGCGCACACCGGGGAGCTGTTTTTT
CATSDPDRAHTGELFF